This T cell receptor beta chain was identified during a study of Graves' ophthalmopathy and Graves' hyperthyroidism. Researchers took RNA transcripts and amplified TCR beta CDR3 regions from them. Second-round multiplex PCR came after first-round RT-PCR with HTBI primers. Each CDR3 protein gets one entry after TCRdb re-called the multiplex PCR reads with MiXCR. The data show roughly 700,000 distinct CDR3 sequences, about 44% seen once. This clonotype was seen ten or more times. The antigen is not known. Study-wide results and limits: Sensitivity reached roughly 70% and specificity approximately 78% when the model predicted ophthalmopathy progression.

Other autoimmune diseases, uncontrolled infections, pregnancy and lactation each led to patient exclusion. The CDR3 has 16 residues. The germline V gene has CDR1 SGHTA and CDR2 FQGNSA. The V and J ends lost 3 bases and 2 bases, in that order; junction bases with no gene match: 9. The J gene is TRBJ2-5, the V gene TRBV7-2, with TRBD1 matching 7 bases. Sequencing was carried out using peripheral blood. The TCR originated in an adult man with Graves' ophthalmopathy. DNA of the CDR3: TGTGCCAGCAGCTTCGCACAGGGGCCTTCTCAAGAGACCCAGTACTTC. Its translation is CASSFAQGPSQETQYF.